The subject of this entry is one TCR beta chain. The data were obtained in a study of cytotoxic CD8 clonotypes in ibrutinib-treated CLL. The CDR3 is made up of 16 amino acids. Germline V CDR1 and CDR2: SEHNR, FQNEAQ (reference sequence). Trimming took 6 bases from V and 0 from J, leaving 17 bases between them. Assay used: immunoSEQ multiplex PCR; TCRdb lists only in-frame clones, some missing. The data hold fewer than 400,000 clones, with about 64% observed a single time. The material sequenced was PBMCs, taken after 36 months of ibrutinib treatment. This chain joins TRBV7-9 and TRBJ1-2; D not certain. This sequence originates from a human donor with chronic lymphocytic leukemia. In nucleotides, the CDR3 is TGTGCCAGCAGACCTGACATAGGTCAGGCTAACTATGGCTACACCTTC. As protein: CASRPDIGQANYGYTF.